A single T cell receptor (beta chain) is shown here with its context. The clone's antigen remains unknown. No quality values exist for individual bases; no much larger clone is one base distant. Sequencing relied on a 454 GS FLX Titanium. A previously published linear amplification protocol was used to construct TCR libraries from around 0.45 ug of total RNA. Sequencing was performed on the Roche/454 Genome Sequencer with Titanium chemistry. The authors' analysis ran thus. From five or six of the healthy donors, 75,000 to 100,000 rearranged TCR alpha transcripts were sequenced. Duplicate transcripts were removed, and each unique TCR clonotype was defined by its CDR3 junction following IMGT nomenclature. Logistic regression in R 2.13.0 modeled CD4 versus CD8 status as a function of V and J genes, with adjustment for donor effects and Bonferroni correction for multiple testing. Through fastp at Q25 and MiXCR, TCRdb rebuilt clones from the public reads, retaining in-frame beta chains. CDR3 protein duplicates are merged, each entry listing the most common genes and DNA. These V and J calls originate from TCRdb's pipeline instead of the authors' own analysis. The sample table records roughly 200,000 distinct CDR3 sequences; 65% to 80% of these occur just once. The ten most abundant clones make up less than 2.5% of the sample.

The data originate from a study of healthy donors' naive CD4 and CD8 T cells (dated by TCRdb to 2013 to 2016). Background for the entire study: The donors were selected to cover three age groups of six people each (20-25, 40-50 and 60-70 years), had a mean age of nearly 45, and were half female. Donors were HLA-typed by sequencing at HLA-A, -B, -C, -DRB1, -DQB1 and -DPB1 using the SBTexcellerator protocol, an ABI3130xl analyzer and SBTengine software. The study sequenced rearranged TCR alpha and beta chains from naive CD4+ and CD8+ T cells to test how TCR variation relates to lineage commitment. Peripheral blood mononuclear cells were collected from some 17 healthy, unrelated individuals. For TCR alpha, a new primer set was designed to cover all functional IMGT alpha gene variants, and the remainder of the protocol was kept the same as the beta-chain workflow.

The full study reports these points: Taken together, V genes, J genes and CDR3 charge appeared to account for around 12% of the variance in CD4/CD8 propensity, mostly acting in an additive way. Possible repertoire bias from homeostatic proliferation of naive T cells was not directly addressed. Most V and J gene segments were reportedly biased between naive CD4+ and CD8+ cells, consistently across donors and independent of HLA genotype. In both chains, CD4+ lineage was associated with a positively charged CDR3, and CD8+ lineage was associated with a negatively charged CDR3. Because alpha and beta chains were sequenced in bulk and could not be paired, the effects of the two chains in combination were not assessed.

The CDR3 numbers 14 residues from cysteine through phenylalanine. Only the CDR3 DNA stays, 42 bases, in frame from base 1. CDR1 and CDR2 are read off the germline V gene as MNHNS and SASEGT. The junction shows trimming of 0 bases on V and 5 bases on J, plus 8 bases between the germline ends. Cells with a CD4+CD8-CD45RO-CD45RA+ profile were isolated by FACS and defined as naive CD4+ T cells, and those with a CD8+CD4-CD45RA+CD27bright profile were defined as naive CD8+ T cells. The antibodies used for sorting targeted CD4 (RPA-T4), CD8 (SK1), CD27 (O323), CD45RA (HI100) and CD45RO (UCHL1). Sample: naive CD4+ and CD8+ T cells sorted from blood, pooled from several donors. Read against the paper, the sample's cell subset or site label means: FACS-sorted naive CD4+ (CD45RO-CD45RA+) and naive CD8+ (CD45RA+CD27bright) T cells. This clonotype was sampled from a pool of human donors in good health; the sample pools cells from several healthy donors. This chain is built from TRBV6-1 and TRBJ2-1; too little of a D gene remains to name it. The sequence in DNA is TGTGCCAGCAGTGAAGCCCCTCAGAACAATGAGCAGTTCTTC. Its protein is CASSEAPQNNEQFF.